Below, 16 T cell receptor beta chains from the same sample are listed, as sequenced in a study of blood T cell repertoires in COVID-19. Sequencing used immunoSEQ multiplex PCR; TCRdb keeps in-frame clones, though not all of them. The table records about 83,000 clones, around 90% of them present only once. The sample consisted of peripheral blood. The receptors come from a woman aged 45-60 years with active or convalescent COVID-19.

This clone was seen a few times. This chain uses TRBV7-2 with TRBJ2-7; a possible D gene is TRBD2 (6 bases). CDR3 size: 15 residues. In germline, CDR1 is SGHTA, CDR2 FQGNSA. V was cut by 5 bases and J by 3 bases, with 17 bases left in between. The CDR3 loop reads CASSPTLGRDYEQYF. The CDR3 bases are TGTGCCAGCAGCCCAACGCTCGGGCGGGACTACGAGCAGTACTTC.

The DNA of the CDR3 is TGTGCCAGCAGTTTCCTCGACAGGGATAGTTCACCCCTCCACTTT. Its protein product is CASSFLDRDSSPLHF. The rearrangement joins TRBV28 to TRBJ1-6; 7 nucleotides align to TRBD1. Trimming took 3 bases from V and 9 from J; bases not matched to a gene: 8. The CDR3 is 15 residues long. In germline, CDR1 is MDHEN, CDR2 SYDVKM.

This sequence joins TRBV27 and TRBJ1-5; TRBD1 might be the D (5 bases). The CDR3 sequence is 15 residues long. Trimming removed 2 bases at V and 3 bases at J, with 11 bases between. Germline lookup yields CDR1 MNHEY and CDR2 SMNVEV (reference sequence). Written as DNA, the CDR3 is TGTGCCAGCAGTTTAACGACAGCCACCAATCAGCCCCAGCATTTT. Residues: CASSLTTATNQPQHF.

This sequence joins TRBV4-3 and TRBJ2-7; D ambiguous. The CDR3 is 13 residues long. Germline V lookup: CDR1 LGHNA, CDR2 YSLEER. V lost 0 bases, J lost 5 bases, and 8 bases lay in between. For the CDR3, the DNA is TGCGCCAGCAGCCAAGAGGCAGGCCACGAGCAGTACTTC. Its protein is CASSQEAGHEQYF.

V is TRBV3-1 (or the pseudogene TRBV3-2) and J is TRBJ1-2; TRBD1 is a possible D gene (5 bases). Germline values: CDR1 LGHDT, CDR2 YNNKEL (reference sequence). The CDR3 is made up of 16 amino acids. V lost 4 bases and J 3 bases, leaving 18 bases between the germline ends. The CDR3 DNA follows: TGTGCCAGCAGCCTCGAGTTGGGGGGGGTAGACTATGGCTACACCTTC. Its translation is CASSLELGGVDYGYTF.

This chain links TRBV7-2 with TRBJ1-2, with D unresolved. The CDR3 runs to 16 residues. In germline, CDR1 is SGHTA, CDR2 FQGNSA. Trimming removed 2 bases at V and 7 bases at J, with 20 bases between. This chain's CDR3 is CASSLMTGQTAGGYTF. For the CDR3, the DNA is TGTGCCAGCAGCTTAATGACTGGCCAAACGGCCGGTGGCTACACCTTC.

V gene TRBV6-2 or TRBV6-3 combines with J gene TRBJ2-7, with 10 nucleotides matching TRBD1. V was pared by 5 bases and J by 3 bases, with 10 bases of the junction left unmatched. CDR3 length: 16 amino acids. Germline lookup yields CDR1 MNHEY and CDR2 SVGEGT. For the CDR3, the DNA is TGTGCCAGCAGTGCACTCCGCGGACAGGGGGTCTACGAGCAGTACTTC. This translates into CASSALRGQGVYEQYF.

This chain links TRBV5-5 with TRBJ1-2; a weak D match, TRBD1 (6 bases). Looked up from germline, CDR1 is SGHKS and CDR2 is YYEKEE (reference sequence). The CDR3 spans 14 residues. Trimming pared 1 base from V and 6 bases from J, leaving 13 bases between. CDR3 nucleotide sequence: TGTGCCAGCAGCTTGATCGGGGGGGCTGATGGCTACACCTTC. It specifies CASSLIGGADGYTF.

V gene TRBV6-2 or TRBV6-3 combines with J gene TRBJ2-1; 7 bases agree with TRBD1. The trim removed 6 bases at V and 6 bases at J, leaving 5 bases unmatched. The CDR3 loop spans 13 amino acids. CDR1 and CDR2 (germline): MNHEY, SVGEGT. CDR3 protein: CASSSGQTNEQFF. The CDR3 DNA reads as TGTGCCAGCAGCTCGGGACAGACCAATGAGCAGTTCTTC.

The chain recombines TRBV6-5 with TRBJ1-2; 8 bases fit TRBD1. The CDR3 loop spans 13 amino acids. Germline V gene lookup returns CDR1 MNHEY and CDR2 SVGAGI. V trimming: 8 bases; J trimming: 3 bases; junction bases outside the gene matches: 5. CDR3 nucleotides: TGTGCCAGCGCCCAGGACAGGGACTATGGCTACACCTTC. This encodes CASAQDRDYGYTF.

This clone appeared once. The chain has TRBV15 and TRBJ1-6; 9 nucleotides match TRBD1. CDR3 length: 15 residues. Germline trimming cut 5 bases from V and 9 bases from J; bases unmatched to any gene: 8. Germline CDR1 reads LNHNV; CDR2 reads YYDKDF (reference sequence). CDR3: CATSGAGTGSSPLHF. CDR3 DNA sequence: TGTGCCACCAGCGGCGCCGGGACAGGGAGTTCACCCCTCCACTTT.

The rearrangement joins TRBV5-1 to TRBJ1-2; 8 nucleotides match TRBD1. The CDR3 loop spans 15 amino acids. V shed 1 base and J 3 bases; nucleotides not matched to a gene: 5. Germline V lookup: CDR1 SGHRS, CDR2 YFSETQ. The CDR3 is CASSLTGGDYYGYTF. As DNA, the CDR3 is TGCGCCAGCAGCTTGACAGGGGGGGACTACTATGGCTACACCTTC.

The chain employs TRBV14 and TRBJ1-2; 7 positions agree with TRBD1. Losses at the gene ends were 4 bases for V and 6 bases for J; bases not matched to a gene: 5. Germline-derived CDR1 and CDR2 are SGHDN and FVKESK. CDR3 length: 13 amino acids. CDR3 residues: CASSLLTGDGYTF. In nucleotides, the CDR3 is TGTGCCAGCAGCCTCCTAACAGGGGATGGCTACACCTTC. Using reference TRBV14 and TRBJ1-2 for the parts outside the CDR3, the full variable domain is EAGVTQFPSHSVIEKGQTVTLRCDPISGHDNLYWYRRVMGKEIKFLLHFVKESKQDESGMPNNRFLAERTGGTYSTLKVQPAELEDSGVYFCASSLLTGDGYTFGSGTRLTVV.

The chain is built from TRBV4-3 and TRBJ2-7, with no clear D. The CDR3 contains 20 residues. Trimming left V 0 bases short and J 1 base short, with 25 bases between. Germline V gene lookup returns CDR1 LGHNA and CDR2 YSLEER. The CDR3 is CASSQESATSRLAASYEQYF. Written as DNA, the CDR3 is TGCGCCAGCAGCCAAGAATCGGCTACATCGCGGCTTGCGGCATCCTACGAGCAGTACTTC.

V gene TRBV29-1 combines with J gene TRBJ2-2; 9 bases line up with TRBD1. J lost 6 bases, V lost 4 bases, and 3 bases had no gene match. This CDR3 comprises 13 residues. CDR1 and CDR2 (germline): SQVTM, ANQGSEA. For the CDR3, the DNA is TGCAGCGTTGCCGGGACAGGGTCCGGGGAGCTGTTTTTT. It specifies CSVAGTGSGELFF.

For the CDR3, the DNA is TGTGCCAGCAGTGACTCGGGGAGACCTAACACTGAAGCTTTCTTT. Its protein product is CASSDSGRPNTEAFF. The rearrangement joins TRBV6-4 to TRBJ1-1; D gene unclear. Germline lookup yields CDR1 MRHNA and CDR2 SNTAGT. The CDR3 is made up of 15 amino acids. V dropped 0 bases and J dropped 2 bases, with 10 bases sitting between them.